This TCR beta chain emerged from a study of control samples from healthy donors and cancer patients. Sequencing used immunoSEQ multiplex PCR; TCRdb keeps in-frame clones, though not all of them. The sample lists hundreds of thousands of clones; around 90% were seen once. The receptor was derived from a man aged 35 to 55 with head and neck cancer. The sample comprised PBMCs.

CDR3 bases: TGTGCCAGCAGCCCCCCGGGTAGCCCAGAGACCCAGTACTTC. Translation: CASSPPGSPETQYF. The chain recombines TRBV4-2 with TRBJ2-5; unclear D gene. Germline assignment: CDR1 LGHNA and CDR2 YNFKEQ. Trimming cost V 4 bases and J 4 bases, with 13 bases left between them. The CDR3 sequence is 14 residues long.